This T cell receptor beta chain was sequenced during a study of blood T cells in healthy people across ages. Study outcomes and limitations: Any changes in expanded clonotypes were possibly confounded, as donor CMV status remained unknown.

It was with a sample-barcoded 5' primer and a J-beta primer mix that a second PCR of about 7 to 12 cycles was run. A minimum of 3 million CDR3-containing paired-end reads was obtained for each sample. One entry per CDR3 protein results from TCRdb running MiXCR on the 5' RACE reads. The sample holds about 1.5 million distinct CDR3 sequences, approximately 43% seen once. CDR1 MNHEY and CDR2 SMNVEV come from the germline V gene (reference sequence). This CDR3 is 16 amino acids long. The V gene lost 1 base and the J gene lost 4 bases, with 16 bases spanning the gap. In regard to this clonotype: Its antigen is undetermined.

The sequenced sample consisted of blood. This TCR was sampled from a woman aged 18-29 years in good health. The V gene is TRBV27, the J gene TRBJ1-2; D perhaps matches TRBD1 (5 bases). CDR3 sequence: CASSLYRQGQPYGYTF. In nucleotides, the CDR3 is TGTGCCAGCAGTTTATATCGGCAGGGCCAACCCTATGGCTACACCTTC.